Listed below are T cell receptor beta chains from one sample, sequenced in a study of CD8+CD57+ T cells in acquired aplastic anemia. TCRdb fed the reads into MiXCR, producing one record per CDR3 protein. The table has just over 400,000 distinct CDR3 sequences, 55% to 75% seen once; the top ten hold 4%. The sample consisted of sorted CD4+, CD8+, or CD8+CD57+ T cells (not recorded which) from PBMCs. The origin of the receptors is a human donor in good health, serving as a control. Both conserved end residues are part of each CDR3. The D gene is left open where the match is weak. Clone size is not always given. Where it is, it says once, few, many or a class for expanded clones.

CDR3 protein | CDR3 DNA | CDR3 length | D gene | V gene | clone size | J gene
CASSSRDYSGELFF | TGTGCCAGCAGTTCGCGAGACTACTCCGGGGAGCTGTTTTTT | 14 | . | TRBV27 | many | TRBJ2-2
CASRRGQGLEKLFF | TGTGCCAGCAGACGAGGACAGGGGCTCGAAAAACTGTTTTTT | 14 | TRBD1 | TRBV12-3/TRBV12-4 | few | TRBJ1-4
CAWSVLPQTSGWGTQYF | TGTGCCTGGAGTGTCCTCCCCCAGACTAGCGGGTGGGGGACCCAGTACTTC | 17 | TRBD2 | TRBV4-2 | few | TRBJ2-5
CASSYREEQYF | TGTGCCAGCAGTTACCGCGAGGAGCAGTACTTC | 11 | . | TRBV12-3/TRBV12-4 | . | TRBJ2-7
CASSKGTSSDTQYF | TGTGCCAGCAGCAAGGGGACCTCTTCAGATACGCAGTATTTT | 14 | . | TRBV11-3 | many | TRBJ2-3
CASSPDAAGQGYTF | TGTGCCAGCAGCCCCGACGCAGCAGGGCAAGGCTACACCTTC | 14 | . | TRBV5-6 | . | TRBJ1-2
CASSPHVGRTYEQF | TGTGCCAGCAGCCCCCACGTGGGACGGACCTACGAGCAGTTC | 14 | . | TRBV7-3 | . | TRBJ2-7
CASRPCPGVYYRYTF | TGTGCCAGCAGGCCCTGCCCGGGGGTCTACTATCGCTACACCTTC | 15 | . | TRBV7-2 | . | TRBJ1-2
CASSVDGTGYTF | TGTGCCAGCAGCGTAGACGGGACAGGCTACACCTTC | 12 | . | TRBV9 | . | TRBJ1-2
CASSLARDPMATPYF | TGTGCCAGCAGCTTAGCGCGAGATCCTATGGCTACACCGTACTTC | 15 | . | TRBV7-9 | . | TRBJ2-7
CARSSDYTGELFF | TGTGCCAGAAGTTCCGACTACACCGGGGAGCTGTTTTTT | 13 | . | TRBV9 | . | TRBJ2-2
CASSLSRKGITEAFF | TGTGCCAGCAGCCTCTCCCGGAAGGGCATCACTGAAGCTTTCTTT | 15 | . | TRBV5-6 | . | TRBJ1-1
CASCFYGQGLSGNTIYF | TGTGCCAGCTGCTTCTACGGTCAGGGGCTCTCTGGAAACACCATATATTTT | 17 | . | TRBV7-9 | . | TRBJ1-3
CSASKGDGQPQHF | TGCAGTGCTAGTAAAGGGGACGGGCAGCCCCAGCATTTT | 13 | . | TRBV20-1 | many | TRBJ1-5
CSALTSGRVQETQYF | TGCAGTGCTTTGACTAGCGGACGCGTCCAAGAGACCCAGTACTTC | 15 | TRBD2 | TRBV20-1 | few | TRBJ2-5
CASSLSSGMNTEAQYF | TGTGCCAGCAGCCTGAGCAGTGGCATGAACACAGAAGCTCAGTATTTT | 16 | . | TRBV7-2 | . | TRBJ2-3
CASSLRVNTQYF | TGTGCCAGCAGCCTCAGGGTAAATACGCAGTATTTT | 12 | . | TRBV5-8 | many | TRBJ2-3
CASSQDQAGEGGYGCTF | TGCGCCAGCAGCCAAGACCAGGCCGGAGAGGGAGGCTATGGCTGCACCTTC | 17 | . | TRBV4-3 | . | TRBJ1-2
CSVEDGHPGYGYTF | TGCAGCGTTGAAGACGGACACCCGGGGTATGGCTACACCTTC | 14 | . | TRBV29-1 | many | TRBJ1-2
CASSQVASPATAQYF | TGTGCCAGCAGCCAAGTCGCATCCCCTGCGACGGCGCAGTATTTT | 15 | . | TRBV4-2 | many | TRBJ2-3
CASRNQGNTEAFF | TGTGCCAGTAGGAACCAAGGGAACACTGAAGCTTTCTTT | 13 | . | TRBV19 | few | TRBJ1-1
CASQGQTDTQNFVF | TGTGCCAGCCAGGGACAGACAGATACGCAAAATTTTGTCTTT | 14 | TRBD1 | TRBV7-6 | once | TRBJ1-4
CASDSSAGNEQFF | TGTGCCAGCGACAGCAGCGCGGGGAATGAGCAGTTCTTC | 13 | . | TRBV7-2 | . | TRBJ2-1
CASSFTGERGYTF | TGTGCCAGCAGCTTCACAGGAGAAAGGGGCTACACCTTC | 13 | . | TRBV13 | . | TRBJ1-2
CASSPGNNQPQHF | TGTGCCAGCTCACCAGGGAATAATCAGCCCCAGCATTTT | 13 | . | TRBV18 | many | TRBJ1-5
CSASLLAGNEQFF | TGCAGTGCTAGCCTACTAGCGGGGAATGAGCAGTTCTTC | 13 | TRBD2 | TRBV20-1 | many | TRBJ2-1
CASSEATSGGSDTQYF | TGTGCCAGCAGCGAGGCGACTAGCGGGGGGTCAGATACGCAGTATTTT | 16 | TRBD2 | TRBV9 | . | TRBJ2-3
CATSRDRADGYTF | TGTGCCACCAGCAGAGATAGAGCCGATGGCTACACCTTC | 13 | . | TRBV15 | . | TRBJ1-2
CASRDRGAVNYGYTF | TGTGCCAGCCGGGACAGGGGGGCAGTTAACTATGGCTACACCTTC | 15 | TRBD1 | TRBV19 | many | TRBJ1-2
CASTQSQGVNRGYTF | TGTGCCAGCACACAATCCCAGGGGGTGAATCGTGGCTACACCTTC | 15 | TRBD1 | TRBV9 | many | TRBJ1-2
CASSSITNYGYTF | TGTGCCAGCAGCTCCATCACTAACTATGGCTACACCTTC | 13 | . | TRBV12-3/TRBV12-4 | . | TRBJ1-2